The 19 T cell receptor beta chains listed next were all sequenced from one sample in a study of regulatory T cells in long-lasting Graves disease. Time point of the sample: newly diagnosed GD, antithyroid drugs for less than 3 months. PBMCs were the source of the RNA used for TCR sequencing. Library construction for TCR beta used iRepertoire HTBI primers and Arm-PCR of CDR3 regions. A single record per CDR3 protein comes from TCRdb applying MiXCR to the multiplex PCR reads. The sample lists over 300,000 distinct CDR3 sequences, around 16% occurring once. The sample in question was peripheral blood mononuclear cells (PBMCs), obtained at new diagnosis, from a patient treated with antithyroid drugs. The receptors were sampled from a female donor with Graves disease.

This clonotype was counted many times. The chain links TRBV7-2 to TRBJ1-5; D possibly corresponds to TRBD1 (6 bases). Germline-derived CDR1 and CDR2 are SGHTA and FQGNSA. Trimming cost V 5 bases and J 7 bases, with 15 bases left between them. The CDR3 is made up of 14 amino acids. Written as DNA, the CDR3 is TGTGCCAGCAGCCCAAACAGGGTGGAACAGCCCCAGCATTTT. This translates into CASSPNRVEQPQHF.

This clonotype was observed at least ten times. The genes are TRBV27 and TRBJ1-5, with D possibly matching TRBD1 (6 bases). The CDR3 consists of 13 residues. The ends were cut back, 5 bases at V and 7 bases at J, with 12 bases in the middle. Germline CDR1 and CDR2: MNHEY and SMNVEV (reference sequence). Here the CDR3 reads CASSHRAGQPQHF. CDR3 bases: TGTGCCAGCAGTCACAGGGCCGGGCAGCCCCAGCATTTT.

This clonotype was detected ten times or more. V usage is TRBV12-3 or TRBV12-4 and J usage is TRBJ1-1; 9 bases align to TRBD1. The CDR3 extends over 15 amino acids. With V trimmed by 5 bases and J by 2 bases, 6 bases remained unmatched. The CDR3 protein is CASSTNTGGNTEAFF. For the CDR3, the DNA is TGTGCCAGCAGTACCAATACAGGGGGCAACACTGAAGCTTTCTTT.

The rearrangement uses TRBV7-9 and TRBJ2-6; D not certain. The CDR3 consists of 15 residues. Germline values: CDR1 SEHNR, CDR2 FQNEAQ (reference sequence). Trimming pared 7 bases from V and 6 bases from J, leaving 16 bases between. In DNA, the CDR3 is TGTGCCAGCATCCAAACGGGCCTCTCGGCCAACGTCCTGACTTTC. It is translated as CASIQTGLSANVLTF.

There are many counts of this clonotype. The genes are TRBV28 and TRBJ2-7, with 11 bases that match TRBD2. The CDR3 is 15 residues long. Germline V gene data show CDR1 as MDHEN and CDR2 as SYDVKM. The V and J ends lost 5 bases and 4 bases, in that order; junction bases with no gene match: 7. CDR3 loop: CASSIAGGGLYEQYF. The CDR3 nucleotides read TGTGCCAGCAGTATAGCGGGAGGGGGACTATACGAGCAGTACTTC. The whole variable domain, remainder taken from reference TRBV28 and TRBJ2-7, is DVKVTQSSRYLVKRTGEKVFLECVQDMDHENMFWYRQDPGLGLRLIYFSYDVKMKEKGDIPEGYSVSREKKERFSLILESASTNQTSMYLCASSIAGGGLYEQYFGPGTRLTVT.

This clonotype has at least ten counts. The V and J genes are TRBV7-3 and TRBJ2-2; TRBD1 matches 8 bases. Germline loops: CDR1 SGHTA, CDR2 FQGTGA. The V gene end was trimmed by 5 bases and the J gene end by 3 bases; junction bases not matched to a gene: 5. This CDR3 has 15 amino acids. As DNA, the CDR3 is TGTGCCAGCAGCATCAGGGGGCCCGACACCGGGGAGCTGTTTTTT. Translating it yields CASSIRGPDTGELFF.

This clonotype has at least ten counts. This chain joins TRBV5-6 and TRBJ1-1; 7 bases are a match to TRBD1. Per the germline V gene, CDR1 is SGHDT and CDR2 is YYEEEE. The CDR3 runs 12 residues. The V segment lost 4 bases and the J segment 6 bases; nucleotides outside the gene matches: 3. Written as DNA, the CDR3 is TGTGCCAGCAGCGAAGGGACAGCTGAAGCTTTCTTT. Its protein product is CASSEGTAEAFF.

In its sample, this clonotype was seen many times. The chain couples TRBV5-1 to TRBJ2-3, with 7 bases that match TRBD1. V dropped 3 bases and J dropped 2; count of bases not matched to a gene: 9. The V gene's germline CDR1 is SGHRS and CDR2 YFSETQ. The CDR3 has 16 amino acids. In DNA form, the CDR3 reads TGCGCCAGCAGCTACCGGACAGGTCGGATCACAGATACGCAGTATTTT. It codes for CASSYRTGRITDTQYF.

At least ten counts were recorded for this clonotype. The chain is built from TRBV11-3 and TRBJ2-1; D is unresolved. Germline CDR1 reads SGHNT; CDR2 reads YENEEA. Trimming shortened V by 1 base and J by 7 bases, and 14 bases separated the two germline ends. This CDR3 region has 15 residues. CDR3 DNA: TGTGCCAGCAGCTTAGGCCCTGTCTATGGGAATGAGCAGTTCTTC. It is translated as CASSLGPVYGNEQFF.

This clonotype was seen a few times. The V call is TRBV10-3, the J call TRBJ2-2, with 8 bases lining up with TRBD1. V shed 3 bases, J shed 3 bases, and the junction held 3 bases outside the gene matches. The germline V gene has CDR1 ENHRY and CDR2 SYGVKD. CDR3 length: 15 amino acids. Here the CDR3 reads CAISDQGADTGELFF. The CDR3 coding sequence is TGTGCCATCAGTGATCAGGGGGCGGACACCGGGGAGCTGTTTTTT.

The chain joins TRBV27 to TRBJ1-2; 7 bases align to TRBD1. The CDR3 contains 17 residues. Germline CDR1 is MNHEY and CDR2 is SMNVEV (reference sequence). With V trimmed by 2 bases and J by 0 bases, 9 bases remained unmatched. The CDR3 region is CASSLPPTGIPNYGYTF. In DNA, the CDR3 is TGTGCCAGCAGTTTACCCCCGACAGGGATACCTAACTATGGCTACACCTTC.

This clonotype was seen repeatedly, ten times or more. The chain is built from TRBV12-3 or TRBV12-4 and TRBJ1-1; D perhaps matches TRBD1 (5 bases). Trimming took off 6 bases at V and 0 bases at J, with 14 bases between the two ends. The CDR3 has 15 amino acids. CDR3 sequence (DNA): TGTGCCAGCAGCCAGCCGGGACGGATGAACACTGAAGCTTTCTTT. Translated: CASSQPGRMNTEAFF.

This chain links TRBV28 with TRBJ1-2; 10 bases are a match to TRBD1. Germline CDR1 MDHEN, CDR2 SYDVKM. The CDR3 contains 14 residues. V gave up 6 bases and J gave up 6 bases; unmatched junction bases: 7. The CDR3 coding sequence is TGTGCCAGCAGCAAGACAGGGGGCGCAAATGGCTACACCTTC. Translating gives CASSKTGGANGYTF.

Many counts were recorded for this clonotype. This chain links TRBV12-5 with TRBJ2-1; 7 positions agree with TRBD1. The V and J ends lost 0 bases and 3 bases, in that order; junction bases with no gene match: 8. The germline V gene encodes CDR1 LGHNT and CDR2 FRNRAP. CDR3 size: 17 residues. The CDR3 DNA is TGTGCTAGTGGTTTGGTACTCCCGGGACAGAACTACAATGAGCAGTTCTTC. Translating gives CASGLVLPGQNYNEQFF.

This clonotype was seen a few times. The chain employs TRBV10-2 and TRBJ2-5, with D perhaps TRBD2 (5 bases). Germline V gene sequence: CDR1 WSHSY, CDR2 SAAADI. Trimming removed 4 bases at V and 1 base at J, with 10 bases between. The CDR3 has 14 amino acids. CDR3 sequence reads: CASSGRGPQETQYF. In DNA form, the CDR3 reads TGCGCCAGCAGTGGCCGAGGGCCCCAAGAGACCCAGTACTTC.

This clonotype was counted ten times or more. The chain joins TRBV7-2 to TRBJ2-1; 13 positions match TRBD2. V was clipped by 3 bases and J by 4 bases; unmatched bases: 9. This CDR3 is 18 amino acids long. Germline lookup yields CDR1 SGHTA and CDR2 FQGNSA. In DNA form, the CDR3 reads TGTGCCAGCAGCTTGATTTCCGGGACTAGCGGGGATTACAATGAGCAGTTCTTC. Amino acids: CASSLISGTSGDYNEQFF.

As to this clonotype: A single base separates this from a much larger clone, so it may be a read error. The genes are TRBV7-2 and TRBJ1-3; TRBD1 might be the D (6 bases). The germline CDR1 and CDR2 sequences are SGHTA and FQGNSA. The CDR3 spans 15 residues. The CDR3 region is CGSSLGADSGNTIYF. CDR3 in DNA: TGTGGCAGCAGCTTGGGGGCCGACTCTGGAAACACCATATATTTT.

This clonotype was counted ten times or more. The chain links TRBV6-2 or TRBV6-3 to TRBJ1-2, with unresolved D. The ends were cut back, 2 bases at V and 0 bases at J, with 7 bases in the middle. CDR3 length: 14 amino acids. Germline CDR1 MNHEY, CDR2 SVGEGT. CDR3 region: CASSYGTANYGYTF. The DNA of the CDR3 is TGTGCCAGCAGTTACGGCACAGCTAACTATGGCTACACCTTC.

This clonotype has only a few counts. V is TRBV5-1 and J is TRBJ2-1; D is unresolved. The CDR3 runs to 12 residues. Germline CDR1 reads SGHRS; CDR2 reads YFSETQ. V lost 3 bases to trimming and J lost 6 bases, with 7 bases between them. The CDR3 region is CASSSRSNEQFF. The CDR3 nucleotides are TGCGCCAGCAGCTCGCGGAGCAATGAGCAGTTCTTC.